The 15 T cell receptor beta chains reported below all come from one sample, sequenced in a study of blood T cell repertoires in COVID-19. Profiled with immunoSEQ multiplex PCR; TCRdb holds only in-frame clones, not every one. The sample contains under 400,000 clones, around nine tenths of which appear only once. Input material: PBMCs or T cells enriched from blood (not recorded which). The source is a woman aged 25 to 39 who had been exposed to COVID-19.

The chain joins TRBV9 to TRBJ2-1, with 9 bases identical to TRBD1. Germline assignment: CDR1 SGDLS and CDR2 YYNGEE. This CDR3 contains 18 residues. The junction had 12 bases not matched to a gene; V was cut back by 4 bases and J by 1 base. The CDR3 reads CASSSGTGSSRSYNEQFF. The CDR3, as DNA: TGTGCCAGCAGCTCCGGGACAGGGTCATCACGGTCCTACAATGAGCAGTTCTTC.

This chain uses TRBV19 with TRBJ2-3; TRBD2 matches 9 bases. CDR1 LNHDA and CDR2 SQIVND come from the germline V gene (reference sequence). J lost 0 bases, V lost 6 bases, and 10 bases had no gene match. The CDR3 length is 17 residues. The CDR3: CASSFLPSGASTDTQYF. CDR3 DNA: TGTGCCAGTAGCTTCCTCCCTAGCGGGGCTAGCACAGATACGCAGTATTTT.

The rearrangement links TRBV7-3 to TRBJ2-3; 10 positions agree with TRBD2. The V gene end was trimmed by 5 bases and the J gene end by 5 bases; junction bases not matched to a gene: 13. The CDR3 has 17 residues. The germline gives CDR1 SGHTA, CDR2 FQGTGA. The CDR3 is CASSPNRLAGVGDTQYF. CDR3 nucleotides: TGTGCCAGCAGCCCCAACCGCCTAGCGGGAGTTGGAGATACGCAGTATTTT. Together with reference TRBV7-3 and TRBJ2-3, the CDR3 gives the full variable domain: GAGVSQTPSNKVTEKGKYVELRCDPISGHTALYWYRQSLGQGPEFLIYFQGTGAADDSGLPNDRFFAVRPEGSVSTLKIQRTERGDSAVYLCASSPNRLAGVGDTQYFGPGTRLTVL.

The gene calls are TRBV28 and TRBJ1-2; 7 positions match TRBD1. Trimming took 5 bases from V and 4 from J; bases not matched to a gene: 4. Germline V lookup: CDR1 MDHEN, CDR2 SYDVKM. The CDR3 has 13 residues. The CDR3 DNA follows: TGTGCCAGCAGTCTCGACAGGGCCTATGGCTACACCTTC. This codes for CASSLDRAYGYTF.

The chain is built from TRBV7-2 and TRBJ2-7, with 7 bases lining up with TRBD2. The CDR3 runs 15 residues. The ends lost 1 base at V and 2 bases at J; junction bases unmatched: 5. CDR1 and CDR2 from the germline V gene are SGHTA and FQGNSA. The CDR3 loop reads CASSLVVGTTYEQYF. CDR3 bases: TGTGCCAGCAGCTTAGTTGTCGGGACTACCTACGAGCAGTACTTC.

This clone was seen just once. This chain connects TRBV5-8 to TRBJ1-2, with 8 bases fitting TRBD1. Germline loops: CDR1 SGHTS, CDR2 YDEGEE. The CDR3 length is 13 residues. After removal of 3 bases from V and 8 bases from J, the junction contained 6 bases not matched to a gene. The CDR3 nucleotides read TGTGCCAGCAGCTCCTCAGGGGGCGGAGGCTACACCTTC. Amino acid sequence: CASSSSGGGGYTF.

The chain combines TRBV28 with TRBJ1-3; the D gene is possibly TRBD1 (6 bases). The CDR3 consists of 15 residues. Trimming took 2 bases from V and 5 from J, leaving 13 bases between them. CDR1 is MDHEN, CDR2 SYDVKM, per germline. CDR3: CASSLEQGKRNTIYF. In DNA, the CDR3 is TGTGCCAGCAGTTTAGAGCAGGGGAAGAGAAACACCATATATTTT.

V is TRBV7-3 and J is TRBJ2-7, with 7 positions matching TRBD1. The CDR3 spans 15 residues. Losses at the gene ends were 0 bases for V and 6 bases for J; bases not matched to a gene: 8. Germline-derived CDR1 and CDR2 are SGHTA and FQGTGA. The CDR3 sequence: CASSLTSGHRGEQYF. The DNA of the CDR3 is TGTGCCAGCAGCTTAACGTCGGGACACAGGGGCGAGCAGTACTTC.

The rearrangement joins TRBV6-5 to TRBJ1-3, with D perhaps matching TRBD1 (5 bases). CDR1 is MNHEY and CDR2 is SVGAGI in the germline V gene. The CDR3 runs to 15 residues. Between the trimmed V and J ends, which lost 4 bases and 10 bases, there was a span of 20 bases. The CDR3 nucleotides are TGTGCCAGCAGTTCCCGGAGAGGAGGGGATGAGACCATATATTTT. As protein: CASSSRRGGDETIYF.

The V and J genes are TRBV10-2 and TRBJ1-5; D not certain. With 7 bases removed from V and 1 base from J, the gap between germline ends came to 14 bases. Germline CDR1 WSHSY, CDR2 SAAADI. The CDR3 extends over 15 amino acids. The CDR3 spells CASTQTRWSNQPQHF. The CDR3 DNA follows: TGCGCCAGCACCCAAACCCGGTGGAGCAATCAGCCCCAGCATTTT.

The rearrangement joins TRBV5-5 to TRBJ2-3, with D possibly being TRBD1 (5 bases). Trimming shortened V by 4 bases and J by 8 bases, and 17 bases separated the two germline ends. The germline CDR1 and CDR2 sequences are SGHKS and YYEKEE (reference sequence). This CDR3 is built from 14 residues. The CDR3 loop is CASSPHWTPGTQYF. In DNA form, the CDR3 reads TGTGCCAGCAGCCCCCACTGGACACCCGGTACGCAGTATTTT.

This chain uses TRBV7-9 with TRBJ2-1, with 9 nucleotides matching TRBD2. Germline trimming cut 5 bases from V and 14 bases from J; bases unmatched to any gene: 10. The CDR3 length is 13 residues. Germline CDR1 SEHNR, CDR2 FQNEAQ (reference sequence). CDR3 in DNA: TGTGCCAGCAGCCCCATAGCGGGAGAGGTGAAGTTCTTC. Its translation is CASSPIAGEVKFF.

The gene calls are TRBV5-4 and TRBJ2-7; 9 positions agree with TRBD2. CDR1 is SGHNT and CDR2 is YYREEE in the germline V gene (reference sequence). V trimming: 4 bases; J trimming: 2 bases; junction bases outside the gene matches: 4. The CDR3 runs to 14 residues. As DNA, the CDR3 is TGTGCCAGCAGCCTTAGCGGGAGACCCTACGAGCAGTACTTC. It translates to CASSLSGRPYEQYF.

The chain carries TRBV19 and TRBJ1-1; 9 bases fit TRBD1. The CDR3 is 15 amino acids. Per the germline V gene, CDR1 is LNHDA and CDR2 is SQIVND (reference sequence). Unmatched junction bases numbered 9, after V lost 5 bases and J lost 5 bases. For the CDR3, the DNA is TGTGCCAGTAGTCCGTACCCGGGACAGGGAACTGAAGCTTTCTTT. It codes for CASSPYPGQGTEAFF.

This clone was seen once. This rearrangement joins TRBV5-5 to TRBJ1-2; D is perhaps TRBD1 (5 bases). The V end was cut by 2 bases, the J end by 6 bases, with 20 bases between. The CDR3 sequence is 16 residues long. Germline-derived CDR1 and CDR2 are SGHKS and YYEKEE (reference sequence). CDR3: CASSLGARGDLDGYTF. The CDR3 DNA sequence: TGTGCCAGCAGCTTAGGGGCACGGGGGGACCTCGATGGCTACACCTTC.